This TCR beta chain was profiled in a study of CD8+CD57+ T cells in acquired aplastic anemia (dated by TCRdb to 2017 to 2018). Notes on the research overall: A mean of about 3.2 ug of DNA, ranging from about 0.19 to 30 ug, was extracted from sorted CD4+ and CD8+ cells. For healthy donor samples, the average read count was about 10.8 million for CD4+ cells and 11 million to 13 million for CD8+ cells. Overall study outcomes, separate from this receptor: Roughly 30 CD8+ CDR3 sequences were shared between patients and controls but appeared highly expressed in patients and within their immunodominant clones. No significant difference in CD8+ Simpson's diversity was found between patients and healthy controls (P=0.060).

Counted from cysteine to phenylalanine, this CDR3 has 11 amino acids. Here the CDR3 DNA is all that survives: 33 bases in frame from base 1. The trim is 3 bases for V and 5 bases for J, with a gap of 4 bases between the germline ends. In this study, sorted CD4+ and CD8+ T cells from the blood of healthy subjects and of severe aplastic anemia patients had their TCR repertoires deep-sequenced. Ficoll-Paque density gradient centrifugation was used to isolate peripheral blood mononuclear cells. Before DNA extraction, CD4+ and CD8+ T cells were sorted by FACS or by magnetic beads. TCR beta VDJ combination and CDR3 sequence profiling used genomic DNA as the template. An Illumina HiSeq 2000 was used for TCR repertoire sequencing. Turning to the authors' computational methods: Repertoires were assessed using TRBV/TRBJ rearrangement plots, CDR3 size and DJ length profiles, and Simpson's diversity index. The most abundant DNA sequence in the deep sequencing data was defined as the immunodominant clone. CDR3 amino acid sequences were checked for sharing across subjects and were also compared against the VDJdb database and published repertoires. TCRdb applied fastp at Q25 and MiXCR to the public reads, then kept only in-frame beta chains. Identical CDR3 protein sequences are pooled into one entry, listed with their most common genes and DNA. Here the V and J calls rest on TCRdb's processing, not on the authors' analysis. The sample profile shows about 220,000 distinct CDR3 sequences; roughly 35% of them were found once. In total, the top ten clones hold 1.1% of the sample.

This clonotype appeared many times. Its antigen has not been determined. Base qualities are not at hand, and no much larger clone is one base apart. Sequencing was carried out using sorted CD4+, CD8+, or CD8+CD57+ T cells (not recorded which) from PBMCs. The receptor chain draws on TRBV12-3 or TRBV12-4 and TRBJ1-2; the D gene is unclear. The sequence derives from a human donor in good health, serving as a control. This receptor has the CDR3 CASSLGYGYTF. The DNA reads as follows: TGTGCCAGCAGTTTGGGGTATGGCTACACCTTC.